This TCR beta chain is from a study of cytomegalovirus exposure and HLA in healthy donors. Study-level information: Earlier findings included 117 million unique TCR beta sequences obtained from 150 million to 200 million T cells.

As to this clone: Its antigen is still unknown.

Unmatched junction bases numbered 3, after V lost 1 base and J lost 5 bases. Germline CDR1 MDHEN, CDR2 SYDVKM. This CDR3 has 15 amino acids. Regarding the study as a whole: Reports indicate that TCR beta sequences accurately predicted the HLA-A and HLA-B alleles of most subjects. Across all donors, roughly uniform sequencing depth was an assumption of the presence/absence analyses.

The PCR was carried out with 60 Vbeta primers and 13 Jbeta primers. The protocol was immunoSEQ multiplex PCR, while the TCRdb copy is restricted to in-frame clones and leaves out a portion. Its listing shows about 70,000 clones. The sample was PBMCs. The source is a female donor in good health and CMV-seropositive. V is TRBV28 and J is TRBJ1-5, with 9 bases identical to TRBD1. The CDR3 DNA is TGTGCCAGCAGTTTATCGGGACAGGGATATCAGCCCCAGCATTTT. Its translation is CASSLSGQGYQPQHF.